This entry describes one T cell receptor (beta chain). This specimen comes from a study of blood T cell repertoires in COVID-19. In the study overall: Sample material is recorded as cDNA or gDNA derived from T cells, B-cell-depleted T cells, or PBMCs.

The repertoire was sequenced with immunoSEQ multiplex PCR; TCRdb's copy has only in-frame clones and lacks some. The table shows under 150,000 clones, with roughly 79% occurring only once. The CDR3 extends over 16 amino acids. V was shortened by 4 bases and J by 3 bases, with 15 bases between the two germline ends. Germline CDR1 is KGHDR and CDR2 is SFDVKD. This TCR was recovered from a human donor with acute or convalescent COVID-19. The donor label of this sample is uncertain. Sequencing used peripheral blood. The chain employs TRBV24-1 and TRBJ2-1; a weak D match, TRBD1 (5 bases). The CDR3 bases are TGTGCCACCAGTGACCCCGACAGTTTTAACTACAATGAGCAGTTCTTC. This translates into CATSDPDSFNYNEQFF.